This passage covers 15 T cell receptor beta chains from one sample sequenced in a study of shared clonotypes between healthy human individuals. The method was immunoSEQ multiplex PCR; TCRdb's version includes in-frame clones alone and lacks a portion of them. The sample has 1,500,000 or so clones, roughly 95% seen once. The sequenced sample consisted of naive CD4+ T cells sorted from blood. Specified subset: CD45RA+ positively selected. These receptor sequences come from a man younger than 45 in good health.

This clone appeared once. The V gene is TRBV5-1, the J gene TRBJ2-2, with 8 bases fitting TRBD2. CDR1 SGHRS and CDR2 YFSETQ come from the germline V gene. This CDR3 contains 17 residues. Germline trimming cut 0 bases from V and 3 bases from J; bases unmatched to any gene: 7. CDR3 bases: TGCGCCAGCAGCTTGGGAGCGGGAGATGGGGACACCGGGGAGCTGTTTTTT. Translation gives CASSLGAGDGDTGELFF.

This clone was detected only once. The V and J genes are TRBV11-2 and TRBJ2-7; TRBD2 is a possible D gene (6 bases). The V and J ends lost 2 bases and 0 bases respectively, with 14 bases between them. Germline assignment: CDR1 SGHAT and CDR2 FQNNGV. The CDR3 length is 16 residues. CDR3 coding DNA: TGTGCCAGCAGCTTACTCACTAGCCGTAGCTCCTACGAGCAGTACTTC. Encoded protein: CASSLLTSRSSYEQYF.

The chain couples TRBV5-1 to TRBJ2-5, with D uncertain. The CDR3 length is 15 residues. The germline V and J ends were trimmed by 0 bases and 5 bases, with 14 bases remaining between them. The germline V gene encodes CDR1 SGHRS and CDR2 YFSETQ. The CDR3 DNA is TGCGCCAGCAGCTTGGCCGGCTTCGCTGGGGAGACCCAGTACTTC. This codes for CASSLAGFAGETQYF. Full variable domain (remainder filled in from reference TRBV5-1 and TRBJ2-5): KAGVTQTPRYLIKTRGQQVTLSCSPISGHRSVSWYQQTPGQGLQFLFEYFSETQRNKGNFPGRFSGRQFSNSRSEMNVSTLELGDSALYLCASSLAGFAGETQYFGPGTRLLVL.

The chain links TRBV5-4 to TRBJ2-2; D ambiguous. The CDR3 is 15 amino acids. Germline lookup yields CDR1 SGHNT and CDR2 YYREEE (reference sequence). V gave up 0 bases and J gave up 1 base, with 7 bases separating them. In nucleotides, the CDR3 is TGTGCCAGCAGCTTGGGACGGATGAACACCGGGGAGCTGTTTTTT. It codes for CASSLGRMNTGELFF.

The V call is TRBV7-6, the J call TRBJ2-2; D gene unclear. Germline V gene sequence: CDR1 SGHVS, CDR2 FNYEAQ. The CDR3 totals 15 residues. Trimming took 2 bases from V and 4 from J, leaving 11 bases between them. In DNA form, the CDR3 reads TGTGCCAGCAGCTTAAGGATCGAGGCCACCGGGGAGCTGTTTTTT. This sequence encodes CASSLRIEATGELFF.

V usage is TRBV30 and J usage is TRBJ2-1, with D perhaps TRBD1 (5 bases). The length of the CDR3 is 13 residues. Germline V gene data show CDR1 as GTSNPN and CDR2 as SVGIG (reference sequence). V dropped 3 bases and J dropped 1 base, with 7 bases sitting between them. The CDR3 DNA follows: TGTGCCTGGAGACAGGATTCCTACAATGAGCAGTTCTTC. It specifies CAWRQDSYNEQFF.

The chain uses TRBV9 and TRBJ2-2; tentative D call: TRBD2 (5 bases). CDR1 SGDLS and CDR2 YYNGEE come from the germline V gene. This CDR3 is 16 amino acids long. Trimming cost V 0 bases and J 8 bases, with 17 bases left between them. The CDR3 loop is CASSVGSLSVAGELFF. DNA for the CDR3: TGTGCCAGCAGCGTAGGATCCCTTAGTGTAGCGGGGGAGCTGTTTTTT.

This chain uses TRBV15 with TRBJ2-5; D is ambiguous. CDR3 size: 15 residues. Germline CDR1 is LNHNV and CDR2 is YYDKDF (reference sequence). The V and J ends lost 0 bases and 5 bases respectively, with 13 bases between them. For the CDR3, the DNA is TGTGCCACCAGCAGAGAGCCCGGCGCCCCCGAGACCCAGTACTTC. Its protein product is CATSREPGAPETQYF.

On this clone itself: The same CDR3 also results from other DNA sequences found in this sample. V gene TRBV27 combines with J gene TRBJ2-7, with TRBD2 identical over 12 bases. The V and J ends lost 4 bases and 3 bases, in that order; junction bases with no gene match: 4. This CDR3 is 15 amino acids long. CDR1 is MNHEY, CDR2 SMNVEV, per germline (reference sequence). In DNA form, the CDR3 reads TGTGCCAGCAGTTCACTAGCGGGAGGTCTCTACGAGCAGTACTTC. Its translation is CASSSLAGGLYEQYF.

The chain joins TRBV5-5 to TRBJ1-1, with D perhaps TRBD1 (5 bases). Germline CDR1 is SGHKS and CDR2 is YYEKEE (reference sequence). The CDR3 contains 15 residues. Between the trimmed V and J ends, which lost 4 bases and 1 base, there was a span of 14 bases. The CDR3 bases are TGTGCCAGCAGCGAACGAGGGACGGCGAACACTGAAGCTTTCTTT. Translating it yields CASSERGTANTEAFF.

J is TRBJ1-4 and V is TRBV29-1; D may be TRBD1 (5 bases). This CDR3 region has 14 residues. Trimming took off 5 bases at V and 0 bases at J, with 10 bases between the two ends. Looked up from germline, CDR1 is SQVTM and CDR2 is ANQGSEA. CDR3 in amino acids: CSVQDTATNEKLFF. In nucleotides, the CDR3 is TGCAGCGTTCAGGACACCGCAACTAATGAAAAACTGTTTTTT. The entire variable domain, with the rest obtained from reference TRBV29-1 and TRBJ1-4, is as follows: SAVISQKPSRDICQRGTSLTIQCQVDSQVTMMFWYRQQPGQSLTLIATANQGSEATYESGFVIDKFPISRPNLTFSTLTVSNMSPEDSSIYLCSVQDTATNEKLFFGSGTQLSVL.

The rearrangement uses TRBV5-1 and TRBJ2-1; 14 bases are a match to TRBD2. V lost 0 bases, J lost 0 bases, and 2 bases stayed unmatched. CDR1 is SGHRS, CDR2 YFSETQ, per germline. This CDR3 has 18 residues. The CDR3 loop is CASSLGLAGGFSYNEQFF. For the CDR3, the DNA is TGCGCCAGCAGCTTGGGACTAGCGGGAGGGTTCTCCTACAATGAGCAGTTCTTC.

This chain uses TRBV5-1 with TRBJ1-1; the match to TRBD1 covers 7 bases. Germline CDR1 and CDR2: SGHRS and YFSETQ. The CDR3 spans 15 residues. After removal of 2 bases from V and 7 bases from J, the junction contained 11 bases not matched to a gene. CDR3 amino acids: CASSFARQGFGEAFF. CDR3 sequence (DNA): TGCGCCAGCAGCTTTGCGCGACAGGGATTCGGTGAAGCTTTCTTT.

The DNA of the CDR3 is TGTGCCAGCAGCCTGACCAACGGTCACCTAGAGCAGTACTTC. Translation gives CASSLTNGHLEQYF. The rearrangement joins TRBV6-1 to TRBJ2-7; D not certain. The germline CDR1 and CDR2 sequences are MNHNS and SASEGT. The V and J ends lost 6 bases and 7 bases respectively, with 19 bases between them. This CDR3 is built from 14 residues.

This sequence joins TRBV14 and TRBJ2-7; D uncertain. The germline V gene has CDR1 SGHDN and CDR2 FVKESK. CDR3 size: 15 residues. V dropped 3 bases and J dropped 1 base, with 13 bases sitting between them. The CDR3 spells CASSQDPRYSYEQYF. The CDR3 nucleotides are TGTGCCAGCAGCCAGGATCCTAGATATTCCTACGAGCAGTACTTC.